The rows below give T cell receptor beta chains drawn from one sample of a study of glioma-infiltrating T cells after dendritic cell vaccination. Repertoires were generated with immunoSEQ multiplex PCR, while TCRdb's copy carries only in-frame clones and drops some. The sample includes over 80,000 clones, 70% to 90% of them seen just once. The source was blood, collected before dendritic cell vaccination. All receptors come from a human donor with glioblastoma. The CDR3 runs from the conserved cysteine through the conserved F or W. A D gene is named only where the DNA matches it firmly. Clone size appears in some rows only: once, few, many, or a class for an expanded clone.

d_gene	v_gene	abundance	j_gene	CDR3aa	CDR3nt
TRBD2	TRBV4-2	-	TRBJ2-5	CASSQGGGEETQYF	TGTGCCAGCAGCCAAGGGGGGGGAGAAGAGACCCAGTACTTC
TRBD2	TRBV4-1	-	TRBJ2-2	CASSQVREATGELFF	TGCGCCAGCAGCCAAGTCCGGGAGGCCACCGGGGAGCTGTTTTTT
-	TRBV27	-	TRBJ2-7	CASSLWRGSEQYF	TGTGCCAGCAGTTTATGGAGGGGCAGCGAGCAGTACTTC
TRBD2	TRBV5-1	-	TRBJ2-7	CASSLGLAGAYEQYF	TGCGCCAGCAGCTTGGGGCTAGCGGGCGCCTACGAGCAGTACTTC
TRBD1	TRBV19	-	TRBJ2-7	CASSITDVGTDPYEQYF	TGTGCCAGTAGTATAACCGACGTGGGGACAGACCCCTACGAGCAGTACTTC
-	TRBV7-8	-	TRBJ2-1	CASSLGLMNEQFF	TGTGCCAGCAGCTTAGGTCTTATGAATGAGCAGTTCTTC
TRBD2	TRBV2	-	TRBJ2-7	CASKGLAGVGEQYF	TGTGCCAGTAAAGGACTAGCGGGAGTAGGCGAGCAGTACTTC
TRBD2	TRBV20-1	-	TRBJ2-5	CSARESGGTYF	TGCAGTGCTAGAGAAAGCGGGGGGACATACTTC
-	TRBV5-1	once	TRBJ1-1	CASSSGLDPLEAFF	TGCGCCAGCAGCTCGGGTCTTGACCCCCTTGAAGCTTTCTTT
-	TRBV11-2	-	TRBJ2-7	CASSSKLYEQYF	TGTGCCAGCAGCTCCAAACTCTACGAGCAGTACTTC
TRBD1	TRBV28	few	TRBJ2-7	CASSSLGQGSEQYF	TGTGCCAGCAGTTCCTTGGGACAGGGCTCCGAGCAGTACTTC
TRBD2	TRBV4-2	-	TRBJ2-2	CASSHRTSGGTNTGELFF	TGTGCCAGCAGCCATAGGACTAGCGGGGGGACGAACACCGGGGAGCTGTTTTTT
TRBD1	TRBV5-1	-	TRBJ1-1	CASSLEGQRNTEAFF	TGCGCCAGCAGCTTGGAGGGACAGAGAAACACTGAAGCTTTCTTT
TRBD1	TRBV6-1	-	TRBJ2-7	CASRPGQGETYEQYF	TGTGCCAGCAGACCGGGACAGGGGGAAACCTACGAGCAGTACTTC
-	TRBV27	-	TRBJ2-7	CASSLRTGEQYF	TGTGCCAGCAGTTTACGGACGGGGGAGCAGTACTTC
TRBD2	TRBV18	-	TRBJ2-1	CASSRWEGLMGNEQFF	TGTGCCAGCTCACGGTGGGAGGGCCTTATGGGCAATGAGCAGTTCTTC
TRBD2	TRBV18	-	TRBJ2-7	CASSPPLAGAYEQYF	TGTGCCAGCTCACCCCCACTAGCGGGGGCCTACGAGCAGTACTTC
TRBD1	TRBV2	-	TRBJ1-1	CASRGTGRMTEAFF	TGTGCCAGCAGGGGGACAGGGCGAATGACTGAAGCTTTCTTT
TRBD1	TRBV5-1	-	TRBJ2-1	CASSLGQGASGNEQFF	TGCGCCAGCAGCTTGGGGCAGGGGGCGAGCGGGAATGAGCAGTTCTTC
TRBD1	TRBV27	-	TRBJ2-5	CASSSGTGFQGETQYF	TGTGCCAGCTCCTCCGGGACAGGGTTTCAGGGAGAGACCCAGTACTTC
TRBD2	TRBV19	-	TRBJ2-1	CASGMTGTTNEQFF	TGTGCCAGTGGCATGACCGGGACTACCAATGAGCAGTTCTTC
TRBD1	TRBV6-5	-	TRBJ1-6	CASSNTRDSSLHF	TGTGCCAGCAGTAACACACGGGACAGTTCCCTCCACTTT
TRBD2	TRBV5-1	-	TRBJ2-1	CASSQGTSRLVDEQFF	TGCGCCAGCAGCCAAGGGACTAGCCGCCTGGTGGATGAGCAGTTCTTC
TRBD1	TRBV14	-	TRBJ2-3	CASSLDRATDTQYF	TGTGCCAGCAGCTTGGACAGGGCAACAGATACGCAGTATTTT